This note documents a single T cell receptor beta chain sequence. What it binds is not known. This sample is drawn from a study of shared clonotypes between healthy human individuals. Assay used: immunoSEQ multiplex PCR; TCRdb lists only in-frame clones, some missing. This table has over a million clones, approximately 78% appearing once. Both subsets, CD45RA+ naive and CD45RA-negative memory, were split from the CD4+ cells. This CDR3 comprises 15 residues. V shed 4 bases and J shed 1 base, with 14 bases lying between them. Germline V lookup: CDR1 SGDLS, CDR2 YYNGEE. The study, taken as a whole, reports: Relative to clonotypes present in all four donors, those not shared had lower generation probabilities.

This TCR was sampled from a man aged 18 to 30 in good health. Some clones in this sample may be carry-over from other donors' samples. Sample: memory CD4+ T cells from PBMCs. Subset meaning: CD45RA-negative fraction. The chain is built from TRBV9 and TRBJ1-1; a possible D gene is TRBD1 (6 bases). The CDR3 sequence: CASSLRDTRNTEAFF. The CDR3 DNA follows: TGTGCCAGCAGCCTCCGGGACACCAGGAACACTGAAGCTTTCTTT.